This is a list of T cell receptor beta chains from one sample in a study of T cells after yellow fever vaccination. TCRdb reanalysed the 5' RACE reads using MiXCR and keeps one entry per CDR3 protein. Here the sample spans just over 300,000 distinct CDR3 sequences, roughly 4% being singletons. Sequenced here: PBMCs, sampled on the day of the yellow fever booster vaccination. These receptors originate from a man younger than 35 who received the YFV17D yellow fever vaccine. Both conserved end residues are part of each CDR3. D genes are given only for firm matches. Clone size appears in some rows only: once, few, many, or a class for an expanded clone.

size	V	D	J	CDR3	DNA
.	TRBV6-6	.	TRBJ2-2	CASSYIQGTTGELFF	TGTGCCAGCAGTTACATTCAGGGTACCACCGGGGAGCTGTTTTTT
.	TRBV6-6	.	TRBJ2-3	CASSSIRTDTQYF	TGTGCCAGCAGCTCCATCCGCACAGATACGCAGTATTTT
.	TRBV7-9	.	TRBJ1-5	CASAPEQGDQPQHF	TGTGCCAGCGCCCCCGAACAGGGTGATCAGCCCCAGCATTTT
few	TRBV20-1	.	TRBJ2-5	CSARVPRHQETQYF	TGCAGTGCTAGAGTCCCCAGGCACCAAGAGACCCAGTACTTC
.	TRBV6-5	.	TRBJ1-1	CASSYTYRGDTEAFF	TGTGCCAGCAGTTACACATACCGAGGCGACACTGAAGCTTTCTTT
many	TRBV15	.	TRBJ2-3	CATSRDPAGLATDTQYF	TGTGCCACCAGCAGAGATCCTGCGGGTTTAGCGACAGATACGCAGTATTTT
many	TRBV20-1	TRBD1	TRBJ2-1	CSAPLRDRVGEQFF	TGCAGTGCCCCACTCCGGGACAGGGTCGGTGAGCAGTTCTTC
few	TRBV7-6	.	TRBJ2-7	CASSPGAGLAYEQYF	TGTGCCAGCAGCCCAGGGGCAGGGCTTGCCTACGAGCAGTACTTC
many	TRBV5-1	TRBD2	TRBJ2-3	CASSSAGGTDTQYF	TGCGCCAGCAGCTCGGCGGGGGGAACAGATACGCAGTATTTT
few	TRBV4-1	.	TRBJ2-3	CASSQLGGSTDTQYF	TGCGCCAGCAGCCAACTCGGGGGTAGCACAGATACGCAGTATTTT
.	TRBV2	TRBD1	TRBJ1-5	CASTQQGVGNQPQHF	TGTGCCAGCACCCAGCAGGGGGTTGGCAATCAGCCCCAGCATTTT
few	TRBV10-3	.	TRBJ2-1	CAIGEGAEYNEQFF	TGTGCCATCGGGGAGGGGGCTGAGTACAATGAGCAGTTCTTC
many	TRBV7-8	.	TRBJ2-7	CASSSVAYEQYF	TGTGCCAGCAGTTCAGTGGCTTACGAGCAGTACTTC
.	TRBV18	.	TRBJ2-3	CASSLWNKTGDPDTQYF	TGTGCCAGCTCCCTATGGAATAAAACCGGGGACCCGGATACGCAGTATTTT
few	TRBV7-2	TRBD2	TRBJ2-3	CAGSGSGGVTDTQYF	TGTGCCGGGAGCGGTAGCGGGGGGGTCACAGATACGCAGTATTTT
.	TRBV27	TRBD2	TRBJ2-3	CASRLAGGRAFTQYF	TGTGCCAGCAGACTAGCGGGGGGGCGGGCATTTACGCAGTATTTT
few	TRBV4-3	.	TRBJ2-1	CASSQGRGWENEQFF	TGCGCCAGCAGCCAAGGCCGGGGGTGGGAAAATGAGCAGTTCTTC
many	TRBV11-2	TRBD1	TRBJ2-3	CAISRTGSRTDTQYF	TGTGCCATTTCCCGGACAGGGAGTAGAACAGATACGCAGTATTTT
.	TRBV25-1	TRBD1	TRBJ1-4	CASRIRDSEKLFF	TGTGCCAGCAGAATCCGGGACAGCGAAAAACTGTTTTTT
few	TRBV5-1	TRBD1	TRBJ2-5	CASRSQGAKETQYF	TGCGCCAGCAGGTCGCAGGGGGCGAAAGAGACCCAGTACTTC
many	TRBV11-2	.	TRBJ2-2	CASSSNRVPGELFF	TGTGCCAGCAGCTCAAACAGGGTGCCCGGGGAGCTGTTTTTT
many	TRBV4-3	.	TRBJ1-1	CASSQATLGNTEAFF	TGCGCCAGCAGCCAAGCTACCTTAGGGAACACTGAAGCTTTCTTT
many	TRBV19	TRBD1	TRBJ2-1	CASSPYGTASYNEQFF	TGTGCCAGTAGTCCGTACGGGACAGCCTCCTACAATGAGCAGTTCTTC
few	TRBV7-9	.	TRBJ1-1	CASSSVWDTEAFF	TGTGCCAGCAGCTCCGTTTGGGACACTGAAGCTTTCTTT
many	TRBV20-1	TRBD2	TRBJ2-7	CSARRAGLAYEQYF	TGCAGTGCTAGAAGGGCGGGACTAGCCTACGAGCAGTACTTC
many	TRBV7-2	.	TRBJ2-1	CASSLVLHRQIGEQFF	TGTGCCAGCAGCTTAGTTTTGCACAGGCAAATTGGTGAGCAGTTCTTC
many	TRBV7-9	.	TRBJ2-2	CASSHRDKNTGELFF	TGTGCCAGCAGCCACCGGGACAAGAACACCGGGGAGCTGTTTTTT
few	TRBV7-6	.	TRBJ1-4	CASSPPGRQKLFF	TGTGCCAGCAGCCCACCGGGCAGGCAAAAACTGTTTTTT
many	TRBV4-3	.	TRBJ1-4	CASSQDHGGPEKLFF	TGCGCCAGCAGCCAAGACCACGGAGGCCCGGAAAAACTGTTTTTT
many	TRBV6-5	TRBD2	TRBJ2-1	CASSYSKLARNEQFF	TGTGCCAGCAGTTACTCGAAACTAGCGCGGAATGAGCAGTTCTTC
many	TRBV7-2	TRBD2	TRBJ2-5	CASSRDYKETQYF	TGTGCCAGCAGCCGGGACTATAAAGAGACCCAGTACTTC
few	TRBV30	.	TRBJ1-1	CAWTFRGAGTEAFF	TGTGCCTGGACTTTCCGGGGGGCTGGAACTGAAGCTTTCTTT
many	TRBV24-1	.	TRBJ2-3	CATSTADTQYF	TGTGCCACCAGCACAGCAGATACGCAGTATTTT
few	TRBV25-1	.	TRBJ2-3	CASGAWTGTDTQYF	TGTGCCAGCGGTGCCTGGACAGGCACAGATACGCAGTATTTT
many	TRBV20-1	TRBD1	TRBJ1-1	CSARPPGQGARTEAFF	TGCAGTGCTAGACCCCCCGGACAGGGGGCTCGGACTGAAGCTTTCTTT
many	TRBV4-2	TRBD2	TRBJ2-3	CASSQDDPGTSGTDTQYF	TGTGCCAGCAGCCAGGATGACCCCGGGACTAGCGGAACAGATACGCAGTATTTT
many	TRBV6-2/TRBV6-3	.	TRBJ1-2	CASKWGAGGYTF	TGTGCCAGCAAGTGGGGGGCTGGCGGCTACACCTTC
.	TRBV6-5	TRBD2	TRBJ2-5	CASRPGTSILQETQYF	TGTGCCAGCAGACCTGGGACTAGCATTCTTCAAGAGACCCAGTACTTC
.	TRBV29-1	.	TRBJ1-1	CSVTRGRNTEAFF	TGCAGCGTAACTAGGGGCCGGAACACTGAAGCTTTCTTT
many	TRBV23-1	.	TRBJ2-1	CASSQSRRGQGSNNEQFF	TGCGCCAGCAGTCAATCCCGGAGGGGGCAGGGGAGCAACAATGAGCAGTTCTTC
few	TRBV24-1	TRBD2	TRBJ2-3	CATSSGEGWRDTQYF	TGTGCCACCAGTTCCGGGGAGGGATGGAGAGATACGCAGTATTTT
few	TRBV5-6	.	TRBJ1-5	CASSLEGDSNQPQHF	TGTGCCAGCAGCTTGGAGGGGGATAGCAATCAGCCCCAGCATTTT
many	TRBV4-1	.	TRBJ2-1	CASSQEGTQRYNEQFF	TGCGCCAGCAGCCAAGAAGGGACCCAGCGCTACAATGAGCAGTTCTTC
few	TRBV4-1	.	TRBJ2-3	CASSHPTDTQYF	TGCGCCAGCAGCCACCCTACGGATACGCAGTATTTT
few	TRBV12-3/TRBV12-4	.	TRBJ2-6	CASSFYSTSGANVLTF	TGTGCCAGCAGTTTCTACAGCACCTCTGGGGCCAACGTCCTGACTTTC
few	TRBV5-1	TRBD2	TRBJ2-7	CASSLAAGGPYEQYF	TGCGCCAGCAGCTTGGCCGCGGGGGGACCCTACGAGCAGTACTTC
many	TRBV10-3	.	TRBJ1-1	CAISGTVNTEAFF	TGTGCCATCAGTGGGACGGTGAACACTGAAGCTTTCTTT
.	TRBV7-2	.	TRBJ1-1	CASSSAFSRAFF	TGTGCCAGCAGCTCAGCCTTTTCTCGGGCTTTCTTT
many	TRBV5-5	.	TRBJ2-3	CASSLVSGSADTQYF	TGTGCCAGCAGCTTGGTCAGCGGGTCCGCAGATACGCAGTATTTT
many	TRBV5-1	TRBD1	TRBJ2-5	CASSPGRGLGETQYF	TGCGCCAGCAGCCCGGGCAGGGGGCTAGGGGAGACCCAGTACTTC
few	TRBV19	.	TRBJ2-7	CASSMEGSYEQYF	TGTGCCAGTAGTATGGAGGGTTCCTACGAGCAGTACTTC
few	TRBV5-4	.	TRBJ1-1	CASSPTGTNTEAFF	TGTGCCAGCAGCCCAACAGGGACGAACACTGAAGCTTTCTTT
.	TRBV5-4	.	TRBJ2-1	CASSLLREQFF	TGTGCCAGCAGCTTGCTACGCGAGCAGTTCTTC
many	TRBV5-1	.	TRBJ1-2	CASSTLDSFYGYTF	TGCGCCAGCAGCACCCTGGACAGCTTCTATGGCTACACCTTC